These 23 T cell receptor beta chains originate from one sample sequenced in a study of identical twins. From the 5' RACE reads, TCRdb called clonotypes with MiXCR, one entry per CDR3 protein. The data contain 450,000 or so distinct CDR3 sequences, 13% to 15% of them singletons. Another study also made use of these data, one on yellow fever vaccine responses in identical twins.

Sequencing used CD4+ T cells sorted from blood. All receptors derive from a woman in her late teens or twenties in good health.

This clonotype has just a few counts. This chain links TRBV20-1 with TRBJ2-3; TRBD2 aligns across 11 bases. The CDR3 totals 16 residues. Trimming at V came to 3 bases and at J to 2 bases, leaving 7 bases not matched to a gene. CDR1 DFQATT and CDR2 SNEGSKA come from the germline V gene (reference sequence). This chain's CDR3 is CSASSGTSGVTDTQYF. Written as DNA, the CDR3 is TGCAGTGCTAGCTCCGGGACTAGCGGAGTCACAGATACGCAGTATTTT.

This clonotype was counted only a few times. The chain employs TRBV2 and TRBJ1-5; D not certain. Trimming removed 1 base from V and 2 bases from J, with 9 bases in between. The CDR3 has 15 residues. In germline, CDR1 is SNHLY, CDR2 FYNNEI. The chain's CDR3 is CASSEGGIGNQPQHF. CDR3 DNA: TGTGCCAGCAGTGAAGGAGGGATCGGCAATCAGCCCCAGCATTTT.

This chain joins TRBV10-3 and TRBJ1-1; 9 bases fit TRBD1. Trimming at V came to 4 bases and at J to 6 bases, leaving 9 bases not matched to a gene. CDR3 size: 15 residues. Germline V gene data show CDR1 as ENHRY and CDR2 as SYGVKD. The CDR3 nucleotides read TGTGCCATCAGTGTGACCGACAGGGGGGAGGCTGAAGCTTTCTTT. Amino acid sequence: CAISVTDRGEAEAFF.

This clonotype was seen more than once but under ten times. This chain uses TRBV11-2 with TRBJ1-5, with TRBD1 identical over 7 bases. The junction had 3 bases not matched to a gene; V was cut back by 1 base and J by 3 bases. Germline CDR1 reads SGHAT; CDR2 reads FQNNGV. This CDR3 contains 15 residues. The CDR3 DNA follows: TGTGCCAGCAGCTTAGGGGACAGCTACAATCAGCCCCAGCATTTT. This encodes CASSLGDSYNQPQHF.

This clonotype was observed a few times. CDR3 sequence reads: CASSLMGRNTEAFF. As DNA, the CDR3 is TGCGCCAGCAGCTTGATGGGTAGGAACACTGAAGCTTTCTTT. J is TRBJ1-1 and V is TRBV5-1; the D is unclear. Per the germline V gene, CDR1 is SGHRS and CDR2 is YFSETQ. Trimming left V 1 base short and J 1 base short, with 8 bases between. The length of the CDR3 is 14 residues.

This clonotype was observed a handful of times. This rearrangement joins TRBV4-3 to TRBJ2-5, with D hard to call. The V end was cut by 0 bases, the J end by 6 bases, with 11 bases between. This CDR3 region has 14 residues. Germline lookup yields CDR1 LGHNA and CDR2 YSLEER. The CDR3 loop reads CASSQDTSPKTQYF. The CDR3 region has the DNA TGCGCCAGCAGCCAAGATACAAGCCCAAAGACCCAGTACTTC.

This clonotype was detected once. This sequence joins TRBV7-6 and TRBJ2-7, with D possibly matching TRBD2 (5 bases). This CDR3 has 14 residues. CDR1 is SGHVS and CDR2 is FNYEAQ in the germline V gene. V was clipped by 5 bases and J by 2 bases, with 13 bases between them. This chain's CDR3 is CASSPDPSTYEQYF. In DNA, the CDR3 is TGTGCCAGCAGCCCAGACCCTAGCACCTACGAGCAGTACTTC.

V and J are TRBV7-3 and TRBJ1-6; 8 bases match TRBD1. Germline V gives CDR1 SGHTA, CDR2 FQGTGA. The CDR3 has 14 residues. V was clipped by 5 bases and J by 9 bases; unmatched bases: 6. The CDR3 sequence is CASSHGQGGSPLHF. DNA of the CDR3: TGTGCCAGCAGCCACGGACAGGGAGGTTCACCCCTCCACTTT.

The chain couples TRBV12-3 or TRBV12-4 to TRBJ2-3, with a tentative D call TRBD1 (6 bases). The CDR3 extends over 14 amino acids. The V end was cut by 1 base, the J end by 2 bases, with 7 bases between. The CDR3 coding sequence is TGTGCCAGCAGTTTAGGGGACACCACAGATACGCAGTATTTT. This sequence encodes CASSLGDTTDTQYF.

This clonotype was observed a handful of times. This chain connects TRBV18 to TRBJ2-7, with D perhaps TRBD2 (6 bases). V lost 3 bases and J lost 4, with 10 bases in between. The CDR3 contains 13 residues. Looked up from germline, CDR1 is KGHSH and CDR2 is LQKENI. CDR3 DNA sequence: TGTGCCAGCTCACCGGGACTGCCATACGAGCAGTACTTC. Translation: CASSPGLPYEQYF.

This clonotype was counted between two and nine times. The genes are TRBV6-2 or TRBV6-3 and TRBJ2-1; 12 positions match TRBD1. Germline CDR1 MNHEY, CDR2 SVGEGT. V was clipped by 4 bases and J by 7 bases; unmatched bases: 5. This CDR3 is 15 amino acids long. Here the CDR3 DNA reads TGTGCCAGCAGTTTTTGGGACAGGGGGCTTAATGAGCAGTTCTTC. Translation: CASSFWDRGLNEQFF.

A few counts support this clonotype. This chain links TRBV7-9 with TRBJ2-7; no clear D. Per the germline V gene, CDR1 is SEHNR and CDR2 is FQNEAQ (reference sequence). This CDR3 comprises 13 residues. The V end lost 1 base, the J end lost 5 bases, and 9 bases lay between the germline ends. DNA of the CDR3: TGTGCCAGCAGCTTAGAGGCGGTGAACGAGCAGTACTTC. Protein: CASSLEAVNEQYF. Full variable domain (missing parts from reference TRBV7-9 and TRBJ2-7): DTGVSQNPRHKITKRGQNVTFRCDPISEHNRLYWYRQTLGQGPEFLTYFQNEAQLEKSRLLSDRFSAERPKGSFSTLEIQRTEQGDSAMYLCASSLEAVNEQYFGPGTRLTVT.

The sample holds a few counts of this clonotype. This chain joins TRBV15 and TRBJ2-1; D is ambiguous. Trimming cost V 1 base and J 9 bases, with 10 bases left between them. Germline CDR1 reads LNHNV; CDR2 reads YYDKDF (reference sequence). CDR3 size: 13 residues. Here the CDR3 reads CATSRGGLSEQFF. Written as DNA, the CDR3 is TGTGCCACCAGCAGAGGTGGGTTGAGTGAGCAGTTCTTC.

The rearrangement uses TRBV20-1 and TRBJ2-3; D is perhaps TRBD1 (5 bases). The ends were cut back, 3 bases at V and 1 base at J, with 11 bases in the middle. The CDR3 has 14 residues. CDR1 is DFQATT, CDR2 SNEGSKA, per germline (reference sequence). The CDR3 DNA sequence: TGCAGTGCTAGTGACGGACAAGGCACAGATACGCAGTATTTT. It encodes CSASDGQGTDTQYF.

This clonotype was counted a few times. The rearrangement uses TRBV12-3 or TRBV12-4 and TRBJ1-1; D remains unclear. The V end lost 6 bases, the J end lost 3 bases, and 14 bases lay between the germline ends. This CDR3 has 14 residues. This chain's CDR3 is CASSNHGPDTEAFF. CDR3 nucleotide sequence: TGTGCCAGCAGCAACCATGGGCCGGACACTGAAGCTTTCTTT.

This clonotype has just a few counts. The chain links TRBV7-2 to TRBJ2-3; either TRBD1 or TRBD2 may supply D (7 bases each). V shed 1 base and J shed 2 bases, with 13 bases lying between them. This CDR3 region has 16 residues. The germline V gene encodes CDR1 SGHTA and CDR2 FQGNSA. The CDR3 sequence is CASSLGQGGATDTQYF. The CDR3 DNA reads TGTGCCAGCAGCTTAGGACAGGGAGGGGCCACAGATACGCAGTATTTT.

CDR3 residues: CASSLEGGLGAYEQYF. In DNA form, the CDR3 reads TGTGCCAGCAGCTTAGAAGGGGGACTAGGGGCCTACGAGCAGTACTTC. This chain uses TRBV7-2 with TRBJ2-7; TRBD2 aligns across 8 bases. The CDR3 has 16 residues. V dropped 1 base and J dropped 2; count of bases not matched to a gene: 7. The V gene's germline CDR1 is SGHTA and CDR2 FQGNSA.

This chain joins TRBV7-6 and TRBJ2-5; 12 bases are a match to TRBD1. Germline CDR1 SGHVS, CDR2 FNYEAQ. This CDR3 is 19 amino acids long. Germline trimming cut 5 bases from V and 2 bases from J; bases unmatched to any gene: 15. The CDR3 coding sequence is TGTGCCAGCAGCCAAAGCAGGGGGGGACAGGGGGCACGTCAAGAGACCCAGTACTTC. This gives the protein CASSQSRGGQGARQETQYF.

This clonotype was found many times. This chain links TRBV12-3 or TRBV12-4 with TRBJ1-1; 7 bases match TRBD1. The CDR3 is 12 amino acids. With V trimmed by 6 bases and J by 6 bases, 4 bases remained unmatched. CDR3 DNA: TGTGCCAGCAGGAGACAGGGTTCTGAAGCTTTCTTT. Encoded protein: CASRRQGSEAFF.

There are a few counts of this clonotype. The CDR3 spells CASSQHRGQETQYF. CDR3 in DNA: TGTGCCAGCAGTCAACACAGGGGCCAAGAGACCCAGTACTTC. V and J are TRBV28 and TRBJ2-5, with 7 bases lining up with TRBD1. The length of the CDR3 is 14 residues. The trim removed 5 bases at V and 1 base at J, leaving 4 bases unmatched. Germline V CDR1 and CDR2: MDHEN, SYDVKM. Variable domain in full (rest from reference TRBV28 and TRBJ2-5): DVKVTQSSRYLVKRTGEKVFLECVQDMDHENMFWYRQDPGLGLRLIYFSYDVKMKEKGDIPEGYSVSREKKERFSLILESASTNQTSMYLCASSQHRGQETQYFGPGTRLLVL.

V is TRBV28 and J is TRBJ2-7, with no clear D. The CDR3 covers 13 residues. V lost 5 bases, J lost 9 bases, and 17 bases lay in between. Looked up from germline, CDR1 is MDHEN and CDR2 is SYDVKM. The CDR3 spells CASSPRTDLGQYF. The CDR3, as DNA: TGTGCCAGCAGTCCCCGGACGGATTTAGGGCAGTACTTC.

This clonotype has just a few counts. The genes are TRBV2 and TRBJ2-5, with D unclear. Germline CDR1 reads SNHLY; CDR2 reads FYNNEI. The CDR3 contains 10 residues. V dropped 8 bases and J dropped 4 bases, with 5 bases sitting between them. DNA of the CDR3: TGTGCCAGCGGACCAGAGACCCAGTACTTC. Translating gives CASGPETQYF.

This clonotype was seen a handful of times. The rearrangement links TRBV2 to TRBJ1-6, with no clear D. V shed 0 bases and J shed 8 bases, with 8 bases lying between them. The length of the CDR3 is 14 residues. CDR1 SNHLY and CDR2 FYNNEI come from the germline V gene. The CDR3 coding sequence is TGTGCCAGCAGTGAAGCAACCCCGTATTCACCCCTCCACTTT. Protein sequence: CASSEATPYSPLHF.